This TCR beta chain was recorded in a study of monozygotic twins with inflammatory bowel disease. Using the 5' RACE reads, TCRdb records one entry per CDR3 protein without DNA. This sample contains over 110,000 distinct CDR3 sequences. This CDR3 contains 17 residues. Germline values: CDR1 DFQATT, CDR2 SNEGSKA (reference sequence). The sequence came from a human donor with ulcerative colitis or Crohn's disease, or a healthy co-twin of an affected twin (not recorded which). The genes are TRBV20-1 and TRBJ2-5; as DNA is missing, the TRBD1 call by TCRdb cannot be tested. Sequences were obtained from blood. CDR3 protein: CSARDRQAVVVWETQYF.